This section outlines one TCR beta chain sequence together with its context. Its antigen is unidentified. Per the germline V gene, CDR1 is DFQATT and CDR2 is SNEGSKA (reference sequence). V shed 4 bases and J shed 0 bases, with 10 bases lying between them. The CDR3 is 13 amino acids. It was template switching that added a universal primer site, and there were unique molecular identifiers on the cDNA. TCRdb re-analysed the 5' RACE reads in MiXCR, keeping a single row per CDR3 protein. The sample lists around 1.7 million distinct CDR3 sequences, about 31% occurring once. This sample is part of a study of identical twins. Study outcomes and limitations: Cord blood's abundant beta clonotypes had fewer insertions, unlike memory repertoires.

The sequence was obtained from a newborn girl in good health. Sequenced sample: cord blood. The chain recombines TRBV20-1 with TRBJ2-7, with D possibly matching TRBD1 (6 bases). The CDR3 is CSATTGYSYEQYF. The CDR3 DNA follows: TGCAGTGCTACCACAGGGTACTCCTACGAGCAGTACTTC.